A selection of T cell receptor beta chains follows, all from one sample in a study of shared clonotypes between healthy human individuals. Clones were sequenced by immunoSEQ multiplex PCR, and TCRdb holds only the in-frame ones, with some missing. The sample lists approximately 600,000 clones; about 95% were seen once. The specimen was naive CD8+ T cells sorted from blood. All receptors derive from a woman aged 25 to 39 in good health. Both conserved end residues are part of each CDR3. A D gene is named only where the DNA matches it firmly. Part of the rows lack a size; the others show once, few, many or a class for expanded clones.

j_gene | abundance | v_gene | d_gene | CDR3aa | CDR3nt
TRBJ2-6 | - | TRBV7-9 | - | CASSLPGVGSGANVLTF | TGTGCCAGCAGCTTGCCCGGGGTAGGATCTGGGGCCAACGTCCTGACTTTC
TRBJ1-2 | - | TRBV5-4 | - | CASSFGRVSNYGYTF | TGTGCCAGCAGCTTCGGTCGGGTGTCTAACTATGGCTACACCTTC
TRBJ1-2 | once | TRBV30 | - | CAWSEGISGLGYTF | TGTGCCTGGAGTGAAGGCATCAGTGGGCTTGGCTACACCTTC
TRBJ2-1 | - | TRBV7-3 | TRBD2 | CASSLTGRLAGVERYNEQFF | TGTGCCAGCAGCTTAACGGGCCGACTAGCGGGAGTAGAACGCTACAATGAGCAGTTCTTC
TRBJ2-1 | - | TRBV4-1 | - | CASSQRARDEQFF | TGCGCCAGCAGCCAGAGGGCTAGAGATGAGCAGTTCTTC
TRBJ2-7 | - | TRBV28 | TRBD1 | CASSSTGASYEQYF | TGTGCCAGCAGTTCGACAGGGGCTTCCTACGAGCAGTACTTC
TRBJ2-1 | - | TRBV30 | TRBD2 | CAWSAPGGGVNEQFF | TGTGCCTGGAGTGCCCCGGGAGGCGGTGTCAATGAGCAGTTCTTC
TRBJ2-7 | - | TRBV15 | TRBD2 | CATSRPPGQRDGEQYF | TGTGCCACCAGCAGACCACCGGGGCAGCGGGATGGCGAGCAGTACTTC
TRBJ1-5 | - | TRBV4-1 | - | CASSQGNQPQHF | TGCGCCAGCAGCCAAGGGAATCAGCCCCAGCATTTT
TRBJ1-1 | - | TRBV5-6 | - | CASSPTSVGEGNTEAFF | TGTGCCAGCAGCCCGACGTCTGTGGGTGAGGGGAACACTGAAGCTTTCTTT
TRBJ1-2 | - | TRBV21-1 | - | CASSKKGSAGYTF | TGTGCCAGCAGCAAGAAGGGCTCGGCGGGCTACACCTTC
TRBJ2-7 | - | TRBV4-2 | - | CASSQDIVVVNGNYEQYF | TGTGCCAGCAGCCAAGACATAGTAGTCGTAAACGGAAACTACGAGCAGTACTTC
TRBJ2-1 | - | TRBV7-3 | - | CASSLMGVGSYNEQFF | TGTGCCAGCAGCTTAATGGGGGTTGGCTCCTACAATGAGCAGTTCTTC
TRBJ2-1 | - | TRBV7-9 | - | CASSSTGRGYNEQFF | TGTGCCAGCAGCTCCACAGGGCGAGGCTACAATGAGCAGTTCTTC
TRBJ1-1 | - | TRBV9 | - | CASSPSGVPDLDTEAFF | TGTGCCAGCAGCCCCTCGGGGGTTCCCGACTTGGACACTGAAGCTTTCTTT
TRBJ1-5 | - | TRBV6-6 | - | CASSYAVYNQPQHF | TGTGCCAGCAGTTACGCCGTATACAATCAGCCCCAGCATTTT
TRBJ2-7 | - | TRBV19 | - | CASSITVSTYEQYF | TGTGCCAGTAGTATAACCGTATCTACCTACGAGCAGTACTTC
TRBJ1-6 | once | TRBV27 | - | CASSFRDKNSPLHF | TGTGCCAGCAGTTTCCGGGACAAGAATTCACCCCTCCACTTT
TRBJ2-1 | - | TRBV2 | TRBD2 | CASRETTSGRSYNEQFF | TGTGCCAGCAGGGAGACTACTAGCGGGAGGTCCTACAATGAGCAGTTCTTC
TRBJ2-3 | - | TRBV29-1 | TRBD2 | CSVDFPLLAGGKTYTQYF | TGCAGCGTGGACTTCCCCCTTCTAGCGGGAGGAAAGACGTATACGCAGTATTTT
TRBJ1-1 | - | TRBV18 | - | CASSPMGPVPYEAFF | TGTGCCAGCTCACCAATGGGACCGGTGCCATATGAAGCTTTCTTT
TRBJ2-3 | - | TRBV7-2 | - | CASRGDTSTDTQYF | TGTGCCAGCAGGGGGGATACCTCCACAGATACGCAGTATTTT
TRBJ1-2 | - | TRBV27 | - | CASSLGGLGGYTF | TGTGCCAGCAGTTTAGGAGGACTGGGAGGCTACACCTTC
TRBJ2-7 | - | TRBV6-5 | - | CASSYAAGTHYEQYF | TGTGCCAGCAGTTACGCTGCCGGGACACACTACGAGCAGTACTTC
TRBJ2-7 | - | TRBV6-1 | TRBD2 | CASSDRDYGIYEQYF | TGTGCCAGCAGTGACCGGGACTACGGGATCTACGAGCAGTACTTC
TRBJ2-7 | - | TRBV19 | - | CASSPTSWGPYEQYF | TGTGCCAGTAGTCCAACGAGTTGGGGGCCCTACGAGCAGTACTTC
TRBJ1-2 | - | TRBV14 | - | CASSLLGGSNYGYTF | TGTGCCAGCAGCCTCTTGGGGGGGTCGAACTATGGCTACACCTTC
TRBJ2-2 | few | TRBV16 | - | CASSQSERSGELFF | TGTGCCAGCAGCCAAAGTGAGCGTTCCGGGGAGCTGTTTTTT
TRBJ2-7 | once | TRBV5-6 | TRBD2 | CASSFETSETYEQYF | TGTGCCAGCAGCTTTGAAACTAGCGAGACCTACGAGCAGTACTTC
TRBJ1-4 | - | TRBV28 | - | CASSLVQGGGEKLFF | TGTGCCAGCAGTTTGGTACAGGGAGGAGGGGAAAAACTGTTTTTT
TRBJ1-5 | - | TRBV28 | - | CASSLSLQGRQPQHF | TGTGCCAGCAGTTTAAGTCTTCAGGGTCGGCAGCCCCAGCATTTT
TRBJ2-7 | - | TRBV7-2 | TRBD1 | CASSASGTEIYEQYF | TGTGCCAGCAGCGCATCCGGGACAGAGATCTACGAGCAGTACTTC
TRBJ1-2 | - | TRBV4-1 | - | CASSQEVLQSNYGYTF | TGCGCCAGCAGCCAAGAGGTTTTGCAATCTAACTATGGCTACACCTTC
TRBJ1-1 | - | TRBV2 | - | CASSEEGSNAEAFF | TGTGCCAGCAGTGAAGAGGGGTCCAACGCTGAAGCTTTCTTT
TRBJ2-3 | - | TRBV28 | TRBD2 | CASSPLAGGATQYF | TGTGCCAGCAGCCCCTTAGCGGGAGGGGCTACGCAGTATTTT
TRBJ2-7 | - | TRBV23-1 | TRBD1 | CASYSIEIGTGRYEQYF | TGCGCCAGCTATTCAATCGAGATCGGGACAGGGAGATACGAGCAGTACTTC
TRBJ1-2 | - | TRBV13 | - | CASSSGADSATF | TGTGCCAGCAGCTCAGGTGCCGACAGTGCCACCTTC
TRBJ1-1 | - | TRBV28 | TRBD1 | CASSLGQGGTEAFF | TGTGCCAGCAGTCTAGGACAGGGCGGGACTGAAGCTTTCTTT
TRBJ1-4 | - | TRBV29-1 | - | CSSWDDEKLFF | TGCAGCTCCTGGGACGATGAAAAACTGTTTTTT
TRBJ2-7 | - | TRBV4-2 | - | CASSQALGAYEQYF | TGTGCCAGCAGCCAAGCTTTAGGGGCGTACGAGCAGTACTTC
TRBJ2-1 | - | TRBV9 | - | CASSVEGVSYNEQFF | TGTGCCAGCAGCGTAGAGGGCGTCTCCTACAATGAGCAGTTCTTC